The 24 T cell receptor beta chains in this list originate from one sample, sequenced in a study of T cells after yellow fever vaccination. TCRdb independently ran MiXCR on the 5' RACE reads; one entry per CDR3 protein. Among under 600,000 distinct CDR3 sequences listed, roughly 12% were seen once. Sequences were derived from PBMCs, sampled on the day of the yellow fever booster vaccination. These receptors were obtained from a man aged 30-40 years who received the YFV17D yellow fever vaccine.

The chain uses TRBV28 and TRBJ1-5; D call uncertain. Germline V lookup: CDR1 MDHEN, CDR2 SYDVKM. The CDR3 contains 17 residues. Between the trimmed V and J ends, which lost 10 bases and 2 bases, there was a span of 24 bases. DNA for the CDR3: TGTGCCATCCCGCTAAGACGGACGCCTCGGCGCAATCAGCCCCAGCATTTT. It specifies CAIPLRRTPRRNQPQHF.

This clonotype has only a few counts. This chain uses TRBV4-3 with TRBJ2-2; TRBD2 matches 12 bases. The CDR3 loop spans 16 amino acids. Per germline, CDR1 LGHNA and CDR2 YSLEER. V shed 5 bases and J 8 bases; nucleotides not matched to a gene: 9. For the CDR3, the DNA is TGCGCCAGCAGCGTACGACTAGCGGGGGCTCCAGGGGAGCTGTTTTTT. Protein: CASSVRLAGAPGELFF.

The rearrangement joins TRBV24-1 to TRBJ2-3, with 7 positions matching TRBD1. J gave up 6 bases and V 7 bases, and 12 bases lay outside the gene matches. There are 15 residues in the CDR3. Per germline, CDR1 KGHDR and CDR2 SFDVKD. CDR3 DNA sequence: TGTGCCACCAGAAATGAACAGGGGCGAGGGGATACGCAGTATTTT. Protein product: CATRNEQGRGDTQYF.

This clonotype was counted many times. The V and J genes are TRBV3-1 and TRBJ1-5, with D unclear. The CDR3 loop spans 14 amino acids. CDR1 and CDR2 from the germline V gene are LGHDT and YNNKEL (reference sequence). V was pared by 1 base and J by 2 bases, with 6 bases between. The CDR3 nucleotides are TGTGCCAGCAGCCAAGCCGGGGGCAATCAGCCCCAGCATTTT. Protein sequence: CASSQAGGNQPQHF.

This clonotype was seen only a few times. The chain employs TRBV29-1 and TRBJ1-2; D unresolved. The ends were cut back, 7 bases at V and 4 bases at J, with 10 bases in the middle. In germline, CDR1 is SQVTM, CDR2 ANQGSEA. The CDR3 length is 11 residues. The chain's CDR3 is CSGMQSYGYTF. The CDR3 region has the DNA TGCAGCGGGATGCAGTCCTATGGCTACACCTTC.

The chain has TRBV28 and TRBJ2-6; 10 nucleotides align to TRBD1. Trimming cost V 8 bases and J 4 bases; bases outside gene matches: 11. The CDR3 is 17 residues long. Germline V lookup: CDR1 MDHEN, CDR2 SYDVKM. CDR3 sequence reads: CASFGQGETPGANVLTF. The CDR3 nucleotides read TGTGCCAGCTTCGGACAGGGGGAAACCCCAGGGGCCAACGTCCTGACTTTC. Full variable domain (outside the CDR3, taken from reference TRBV28 and TRBJ2-6): DVKVTQSSRYLVKRTGEKVFLECVQDMDHENMFWYRQDPGLGLRLIYFSYDVKMKEKGDIPEGYSVSREKKERFSLILESASTNQTSMYLCASFGQGETPGANVLTFGAGSRLTVL.

This clonotype was picked up a small number of times. This chain joins TRBV7-2 and TRBJ2-1; D is perhaps TRBD1 (5 bases). From germline, CDR1 is SGHTA and CDR2 FQGNSA. The CDR3 runs to 17 residues. The germline V and J ends were trimmed by 6 bases and 9 bases, with 27 bases remaining between them. This CDR3 is CASRGVGSMLSRSEQFF. The CDR3 DNA reads TGTGCCAGCAGAGGGGTGGGTAGTATGTTAAGTCGGTCTGAGCAGTTCTTC.

This clonotype was picked up a small number of times. V and J are TRBV19 and TRBJ1-5; D perhaps matches TRBD1 (5 bases). The V end lost 7 bases, the J end lost 3 bases, and 19 bases lay between the germline ends. The CDR3 spans 16 residues. In germline, CDR1 is LNHDA, CDR2 SQIVND (reference sequence). The CDR3 protein is CASKTLAGQYNQPQHF. CDR3 coding DNA: TGTGCCAGTAAGACCTTGGCAGGGCAATACAATCAGCCCCAGCATTTT.

This clonotype was seen a handful of times. The chain recombines TRBV11-2 with TRBJ2-3; 11 bases are a match to TRBD2. The CDR3 has 16 residues. Germline assignment: CDR1 SGHAT and CDR2 FQNNGV. The V gene end was trimmed by 4 bases and the J gene end by 2 bases; junction bases not matched to a gene: 5. In DNA form, the CDR3 reads TGTGCCAGCAGCTCCCTAGCGGGAGGTTCCACAGATACGCAGTATTTT. Encoded protein: CASSSLAGGSTDTQYF.

This clonotype was seen only once. The rearrangement joins TRBV4-3 to TRBJ2-7, with D possibly TRBD1 on 6 matching bases. The CDR3 length is 16 residues. CDR1 is LGHNA, CDR2 YSLEER, per germline. V lost 4 bases and J lost 2, with 18 bases in between. The CDR3 protein is CASSLLAGVPTYEQYF. The CDR3 bases are TGCGCCAGCAGCCTCTTGGCAGGGGTCCCAACCTACGAGCAGTACTTC.

This chain uses TRBV5-1 with TRBJ2-1; perhaps TRBD2 as D (6 bases). The closer fit of TRBJ2-7 to the DNA end suggests the J call may be wrong. This CDR3 contains 15 residues. Per the germline V gene, CDR1 is SGHRS and CDR2 is YFSETQ. CDR3 DNA: TGCGCCAGCAGCAAAACGGGACTCTCCTACAATGAGCAGTACTTC. The encoded protein is CASSKTGLSYNEQYF.

In this sample, this clonotype turned up a few times. The chain carries TRBV6-2 or TRBV6-3 and TRBJ1-2; D remains unclear. Germline V gene data show CDR1 as MNHEY and CDR2 as SVGEGT. V shed 8 bases and J shed 2 bases, with 12 bases lying between them. The CDR3 consists of 13 residues. CDR3 residues: CASGPNLNYGYTF. In DNA, the CDR3 is TGTGCCAGCGGTCCTAATCTGAACTATGGCTACACCTTC.

This clonotype appeared a few times. CDR3 sequence reads: CASSLARTRAQETQYF. The CDR3 region has the DNA TGTGCCAGCAGCTTAGCGCGGACTAGGGCACAAGAGACCCAGTACTTC. The chain is built from TRBV7-2 and TRBJ2-5; TRBD2 agrees at 7 bases. The J segment lost 2 bases and the V segment lost 0 bases, leaving 6 bases of the junction unmatched. The germline CDR1 and CDR2 sequences are SGHTA and FQGNSA. This CDR3 comprises 16 residues. Variable domain in full (rest from reference TRBV7-2 and TRBJ2-5): GAGVSQSPSNKVTEKGKDVELRCDPISGHTALYWYRQSLGQGLEFLIYFQGNSAPDKSGLPSDRFSAERTGGSVSTLTIQRTQQEDSAVYLCASSLARTRAQETQYFGPGTRLLVL.

This clonotype was seen a single time. The rearrangement links TRBV5-6 to TRBJ2-4, with D tentatively TRBD2 (6 bases). Germline-derived CDR1 and CDR2 are SGHDT and YYEEEE. The CDR3 runs to 13 residues. V was clipped by 4 bases and J by 10 bases, with 15 bases between them. CDR3 in amino acids: CASSTPGLSIQYF. In DNA, the CDR3 is TGTGCCAGCAGCACACCGGGACTTTCTATTCAGTACTTC.

This clonotype was counted between two and nine times. The chain employs TRBV6-5 and TRBJ2-3; TRBD2 matches at 11 bases. Germline lookup yields CDR1 MNHEY and CDR2 SVGAGI. Trimming took 4 bases from V and 6 from J; bases not matched to a gene: 6. The CDR3 contains 15 residues. This CDR3 is CASSSLAGEADTQYF. In DNA form, the CDR3 reads TGTGCCAGCAGTTCACTAGCGGGAGAGGCGGATACGCAGTATTTT.

The sample holds a few counts of this clonotype. The chain joins TRBV12-3 or TRBV12-4 to TRBJ2-1; no definite D call. The V and J ends lost 5 bases and 1 base respectively, with 15 bases between them. The CDR3 has 16 residues. CDR3 DNA: TGTGCCAGCAGTCGCCCGGGTAGTGGGTCCTACAATGAGCAGTTCTTC. Translation: CASSRPGSGSYNEQFF.

This clonotype was seen a few times. J is TRBJ2-6 and V is TRBV15, with a possible D match to TRBD1 (5 bases). The CDR3 contains 16 residues. V lost 0 bases, J lost 4 bases, and 10 bases lay in between. Germline V gene data show CDR1 as LNHNV and CDR2 as YYDKDF (reference sequence). Written as DNA, the CDR3 is TGTGCCACCAGCAGAGATAGGGGCTCGGGGGCCAACGTCCTGACTTTC. Translation: CATSRDRGSGANVLTF.

The J gene is TRBJ2-3, the V gene TRBV20-1; perhaps TRBD1 as D (5 bases). Germline CDR1 is DFQATT and CDR2 is SNEGSKA (reference sequence). The CDR3 is 13 residues long. Trimming shortened V by 5 bases and J by 6 bases, and 15 bases separated the two germline ends. For the CDR3, the DNA is TGCAGTGCTTTCCGCGGCGCAGGGGATACGCAGTATTTT. Residues: CSAFRGAGDTQYF.

Only a few counts were recorded for this clonotype. The V call is TRBV21-1, the J call TRBJ1-5. TRBV21-1 is assigned pseudogene status. The CDR3 length is 15 residues. The CDR3 region has the DNA TGTGCCAGCAGCAAAGTCTCCTGGGGCAATCAGCCCCAGCATTTT. This gives the protein CASSKVSWGNQPQHF.

V and J are TRBV6-2 or TRBV6-3 and TRBJ2-1, with 9 bases matching TRBD2. CDR3 length: 13 amino acids. Losses at the gene ends were 7 bases for V and 3 bases for J; bases not matched to a gene: 1. Per germline, CDR1 MNHEY and CDR2 SVGEGT. This chain's CDR3 is CASNSGSYNEQFF. CDR3 sequence (DNA): TGTGCCAGCAATAGCGGGAGCTACAATGAGCAGTTCTTC.

This rearrangement joins TRBV4-3 to TRBJ2-7, with a possible D match to TRBD1 (6 bases). V was clipped by 0 bases and J by 3 bases, with 15 bases between them. CDR1 and CDR2 (germline): LGHNA, YSLEER. The CDR3 loop spans 16 amino acids. CDR3 region: CASSQEFMETGYEQYF. The CDR3 DNA reads as TGCGCCAGCAGCCAAGAGTTCATGGAGACAGGCTACGAGCAGTACTTC.

This clonotype came up once. V and J are TRBV28 and TRBJ2-2; unclear D gene. Germline CDR1 MDHEN, CDR2 SYDVKM. This CDR3 spans 13 amino acids. Trimming stripped 8 bases from V and 4 bases from J, with 11 bases between. DNA for the CDR3: TGTGCCAGCGACGGACGCCCCACCGGGGAGCTGTTTTTT. It is translated as CASDGRPTGELFF. Using reference TRBV28 and TRBJ2-2 for the parts outside the CDR3, the full variable domain is DVKVTQSSRYLVKRTGEKVFLECVQDMDHENMFWYRQDPGLGLRLIYFSYDVKMKEKGDIPEGYSVSREKKERFSLILESASTNQTSMYLCASDGRPTGELFFGEGSRLTVL.

The V gene is TRBV19, the J gene TRBJ1-5; D gene unclear. Germline V gene data show CDR1 as LNHDA and CDR2 as SQIVND (reference sequence). The CDR3 contains 15 residues. Deletions cut 3 bases from V and 2 bases from J, with 11 bases between. The CDR3 bases are TGTGCCAGTAGTATTCTTAAAAAGGGCAATCAGCCCCAGCATTTT. It is translated as CASSILKKGNQPQHF.

This clonotype was seen a handful of times. Written as DNA, the CDR3 is TGTGCCAGCAGCCTCGGGACCCGGCAAGGCAGTGGCTACACCTTC. Protein product: CASSLGTRQGSGYTF. The chain has TRBV5-4 and TRBJ1-2, with a tentative D call TRBD1 (5 bases). With 4 bases removed from V and 7 bases from J, the gap between germline ends came to 20 bases. CDR1 and CDR2 (germline): SGHNT, YYREEE (reference sequence). The CDR3 has 15 residues.